This TCR beta chain was retrieved from a study of blood T cell repertoires in COVID-19. The wider study: Material from acute and convalescent COVID-19 was sourced from the United States, Italy and Spain.

Germline CDR1 and CDR2: MGHRA and YSYEKL. Deletions cut 2 bases from V and 2 bases from J, with 15 bases between. The CDR3 is 16 amino acids. Per the original data handling: Estimated nucleated cell counts came from reference gene primer amplification. Clones were sequenced by immunoSEQ multiplex PCR, and TCRdb holds only the in-frame ones, with some missing. V and J calls and clone size follow that table, whereas D and trimming were derived from the DNA. Of around 340,000 clones detected, approximately 89% appear once; the ten largest clones hold approximately 4.1%. This chain connects TRBV4-1 to TRBJ1-1; D gene unclear. The origin of this receptor is a woman aged 55-70 years with COVID-19, enrolled during active disease. Sequencing used peripheral blood. CDR3 protein: CASSQYGVTGNTEAFF. Written as DNA, the CDR3 is TGCGCCAGCAGCCAATACGGGGTAACGGGAAACACTGAAGCTTTCTTT.